This record concerns one T cell receptor beta chain sequence. Its antigen remains unknown. This CDR3 region has 14 residues. Trimming shortened V by 6 bases and J by 1 base, and 10 bases separated the two germline ends. CDR1 MNHEY and CDR2 SVGAGI come from the germline V gene. The data belong to a study of cytotoxic CD8 clonotypes in ibrutinib-treated CLL. Study at large: Once patients had received a median 12 months of treatment, range 6 to 36, response samples were obtained. Productive templates averaged 255,043 per sample, and productive rearrangements 90,000 to 100,000. Study results and limitations: Among the clonotypes, public ones were uncommon and contracted or held stable on treatment.

TCRdb keeps only in-frame clones here, not all; method: immunoSEQ multiplex PCR. The sample lists about 150,000 clones, around three quarters occurring once. PBMCs that had been cryopreserved were the source of about 2 micrograms of genomic DNA for TCR beta libraries. The receptor comes from a human donor with chronic lymphocytic leukemia. The V and J genes are TRBV6-5 and TRBJ1-3; D not certain. The sample in question was PBMCs, obtained after 12 months of ibrutinib treatment. CDR3 amino acids: CASSRTVSGNTIYF. CDR3 bases: TGTGCCAGCAGCAGGACGGTATCTGGAAACACCATATATTTT.